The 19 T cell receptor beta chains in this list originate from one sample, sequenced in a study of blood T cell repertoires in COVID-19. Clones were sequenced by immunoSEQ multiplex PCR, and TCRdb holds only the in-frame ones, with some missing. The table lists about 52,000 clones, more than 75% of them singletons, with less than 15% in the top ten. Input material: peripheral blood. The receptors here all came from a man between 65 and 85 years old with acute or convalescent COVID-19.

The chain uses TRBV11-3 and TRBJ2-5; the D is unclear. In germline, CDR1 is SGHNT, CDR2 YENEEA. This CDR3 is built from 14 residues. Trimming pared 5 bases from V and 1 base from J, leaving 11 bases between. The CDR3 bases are TGTGCCAGCAGCCCCTCTGCGGCCCAAGAGACCCAGTACTTC. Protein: CASSPSAAQETQYF.

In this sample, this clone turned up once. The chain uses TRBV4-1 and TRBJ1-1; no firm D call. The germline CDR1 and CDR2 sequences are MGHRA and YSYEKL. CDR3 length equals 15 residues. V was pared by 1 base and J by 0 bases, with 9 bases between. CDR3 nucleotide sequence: TGCGCCAGCAGCCAAGGACGCCAGGTGAACACTGAAGCTTTCTTT. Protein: CASSQGRQVNTEAFF.

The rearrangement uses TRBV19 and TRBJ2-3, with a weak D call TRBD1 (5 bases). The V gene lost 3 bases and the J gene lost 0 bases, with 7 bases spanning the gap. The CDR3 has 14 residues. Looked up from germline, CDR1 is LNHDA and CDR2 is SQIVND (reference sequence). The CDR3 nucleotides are TGTGCCAGTAGTATGGGGCACAGCACAGATACGCAGTATTTT. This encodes CASSMGHSTDTQYF.

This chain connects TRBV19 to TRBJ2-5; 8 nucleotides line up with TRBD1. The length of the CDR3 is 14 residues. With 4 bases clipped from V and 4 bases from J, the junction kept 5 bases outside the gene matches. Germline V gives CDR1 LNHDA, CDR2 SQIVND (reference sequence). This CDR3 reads CASSRSTGGETQYF. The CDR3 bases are TGTGCCAGTAGTAGGAGCACAGGGGGAGAGACCCAGTACTTC.

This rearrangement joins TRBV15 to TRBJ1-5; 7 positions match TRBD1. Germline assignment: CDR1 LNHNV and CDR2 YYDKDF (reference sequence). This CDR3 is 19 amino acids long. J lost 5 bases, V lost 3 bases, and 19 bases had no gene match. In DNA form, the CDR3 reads TGTGCCACCAGCAGTTCGCTCTTAAACAGGGGTGACCTTGATCAGCCCCAGCATTTT. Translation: CATSSSLLNRGDLDQPQHF. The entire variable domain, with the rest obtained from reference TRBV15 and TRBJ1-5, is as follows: DAMVIQNPRYQVTQFGKPVTLSCSQTLNHNVMYWYQQKSSQAPKLLFHYYDKDFNNEADTPDNFQSRRPNTSFCFLDIRSPGLGDTAMYLCATSSSLLNRGDLDQPQHFGDGTRLSIL.

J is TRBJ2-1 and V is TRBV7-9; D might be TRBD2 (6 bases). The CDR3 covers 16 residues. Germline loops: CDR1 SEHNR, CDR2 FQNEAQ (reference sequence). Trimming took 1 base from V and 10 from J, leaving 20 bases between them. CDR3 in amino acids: CASSLVSGVGVREQFF. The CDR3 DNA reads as TGTGCCAGCAGCTTAGTTTCGGGAGTGGGAGTACGGGAGCAGTTCTTC. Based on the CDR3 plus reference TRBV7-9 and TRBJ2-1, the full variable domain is DTGVSQNPRHKITKRGQNVTFRCDPISEHNRLYWYRQTLGQGPEFLTYFQNEAQLEKSRLLSDRFSAERPKGSFSTLEIQRTEQGDSAMYLCASSLVSGVGVREQFFGPGTRLTVL.

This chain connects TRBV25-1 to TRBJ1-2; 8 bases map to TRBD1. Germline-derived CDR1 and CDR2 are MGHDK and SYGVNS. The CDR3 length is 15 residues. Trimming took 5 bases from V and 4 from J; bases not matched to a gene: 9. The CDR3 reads CASSPLDRDFYGYTF. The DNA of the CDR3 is TGTGCCAGCAGTCCCCTGGACAGGGATTTCTATGGCTACACCTTC.

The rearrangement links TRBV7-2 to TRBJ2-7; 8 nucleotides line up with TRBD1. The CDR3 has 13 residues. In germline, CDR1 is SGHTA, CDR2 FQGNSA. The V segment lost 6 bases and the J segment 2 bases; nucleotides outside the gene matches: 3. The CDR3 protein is CASSQDRAYEQYV. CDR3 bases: TGTGCCAGCAGTCAGGACAGGGCCTACGAGCAGTACGTC.

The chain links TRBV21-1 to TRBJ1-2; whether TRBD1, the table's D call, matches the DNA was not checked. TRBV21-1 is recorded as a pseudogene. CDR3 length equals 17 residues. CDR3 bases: TGTGCCAGCAACATGGCATCAGGGCAGGTCGAGTACTATGGCTACACCTTC. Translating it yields CASNMASGQVEYYGYTF.

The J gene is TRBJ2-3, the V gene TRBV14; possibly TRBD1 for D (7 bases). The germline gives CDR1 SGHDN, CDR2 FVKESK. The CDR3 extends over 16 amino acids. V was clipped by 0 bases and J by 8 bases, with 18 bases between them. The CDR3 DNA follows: TGTGCCAGCAGCCAAGATGGAGGGGGCCTGTTTCTTACGCAGTATTTT. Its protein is CASSQDGGGLFLTQYF.

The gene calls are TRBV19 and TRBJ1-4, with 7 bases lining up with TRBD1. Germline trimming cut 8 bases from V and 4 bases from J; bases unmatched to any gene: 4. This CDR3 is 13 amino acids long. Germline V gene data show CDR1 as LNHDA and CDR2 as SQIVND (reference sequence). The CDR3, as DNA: TGTGCCAGTCGGGGACAGAGTAATGAAAAACTGTTTTTT. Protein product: CASRGQSNEKLFF.

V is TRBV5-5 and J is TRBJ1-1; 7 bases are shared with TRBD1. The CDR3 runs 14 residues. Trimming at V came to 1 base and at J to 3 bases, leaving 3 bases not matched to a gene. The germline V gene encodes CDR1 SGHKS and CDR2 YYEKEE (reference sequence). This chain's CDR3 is CASSLQGEDTEAFF. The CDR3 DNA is TGTGCCAGCAGCTTGCAGGGGGAGGACACTGAAGCTTTCTTT.

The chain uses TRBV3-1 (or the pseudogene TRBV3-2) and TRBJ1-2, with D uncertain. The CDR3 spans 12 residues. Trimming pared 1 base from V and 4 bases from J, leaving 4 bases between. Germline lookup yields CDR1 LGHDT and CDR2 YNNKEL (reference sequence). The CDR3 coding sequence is TGTGCCAGCAGCCAAGGAGGCTATGGCTACACCTTC. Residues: CASSQGGYGYTF.

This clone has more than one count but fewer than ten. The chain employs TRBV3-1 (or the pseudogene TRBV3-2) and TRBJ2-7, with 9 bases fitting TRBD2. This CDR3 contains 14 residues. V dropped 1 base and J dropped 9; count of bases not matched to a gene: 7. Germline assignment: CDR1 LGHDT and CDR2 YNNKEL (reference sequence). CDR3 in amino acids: CASSQGLAGIRQYV. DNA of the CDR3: TGTGCCAGCAGCCAAGGGCTAGCGGGGATACGGCAGTACGTC.

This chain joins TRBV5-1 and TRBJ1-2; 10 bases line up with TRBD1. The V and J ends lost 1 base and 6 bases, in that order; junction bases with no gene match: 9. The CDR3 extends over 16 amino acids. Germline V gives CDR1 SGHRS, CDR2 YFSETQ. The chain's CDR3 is CASSLFSTGGGHGYTF. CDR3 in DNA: TGCGCCAGCAGCTTGTTCTCGACAGGGGGCGGTCATGGCTACACCTTC.

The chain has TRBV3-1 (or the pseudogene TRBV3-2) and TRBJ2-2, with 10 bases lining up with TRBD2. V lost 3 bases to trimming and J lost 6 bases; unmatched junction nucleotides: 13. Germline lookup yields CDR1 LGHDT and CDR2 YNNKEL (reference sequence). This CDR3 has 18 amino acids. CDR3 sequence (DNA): TGTGCCAGCAGCCACTCAGGCTCGCTAGCGGGAGACGCCGGGGAGCTGTTTTTT. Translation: CASSHSGSLAGDAGELFF.

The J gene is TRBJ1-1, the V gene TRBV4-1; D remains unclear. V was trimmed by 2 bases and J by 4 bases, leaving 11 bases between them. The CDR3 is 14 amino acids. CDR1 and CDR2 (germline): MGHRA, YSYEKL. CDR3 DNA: TGCGCCAGCAGCCAATTCCACGGGGTCACTGAAGCTTTCTTT. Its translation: CASSQFHGVTEAFF.

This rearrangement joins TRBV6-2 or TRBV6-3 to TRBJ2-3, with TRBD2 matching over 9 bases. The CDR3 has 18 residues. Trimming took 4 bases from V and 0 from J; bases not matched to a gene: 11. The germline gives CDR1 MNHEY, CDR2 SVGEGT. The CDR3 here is CASSSLAGAPSSTDTQYF. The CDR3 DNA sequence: TGTGCCAGCAGTTCGTTAGCGGGGGCTCCCTCTAGCACAGATACGCAGTATTTT.

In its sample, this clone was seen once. CDR3 sequence: CASGRGTGELFF. CDR3 bases: TGTGCCAGCGGCAGGGGGACCGGGGAGCTGTTTTTT. The gene calls are TRBV5-5 and TRBJ2-2, with TRBD1 identical over 7 bases. The CDR3 length is 12 residues. Germline V lookup: CDR1 SGHKS, CDR2 YYEKEE (reference sequence). With 7 bases clipped from V and 5 bases from J, the junction kept 2 bases outside the gene matches.